These T cell receptor beta chains were read from a single sample in a study of cytomegalovirus exposure and HLA in healthy donors. Only in-frame clones appear in the TCRdb table, and some are missing; sequencing was by immunoSEQ multiplex PCR. The sample lists 89,000 or so clones; about 69% were seen once. The sample consisted of PBMCs. All receptors derive from a man aged 55-75 years in good health and CMV-seronegative. Each CDR3 is given with its conserved first and last residue. Fields, in order: V gene, J gene, CDR3 protein.

>TRBV6-1|TRBJ1-5
CATTDRGRRQPQHF
>TRBV10-1|TRBJ2-5
CASSPGTGGAGRQETQYF
>TRBV7-9|TRBJ2-7
CSSSPRDSTSYEQYF
>TRBV6-1|TRBJ1-4
CASSWDSAANEKLFF
>TRBV18|TRBJ2-7
CASSPSGGAYEQYF
>TRBV19|TRBJ2-1
CASSLIYPLRDRGMQQFF
>TRBV5-1|TRBJ2-7
CASSPRLGGPNNYEQYF
>TRBV30|TRBJ1-1
CAWSGLGTEAFF
>TRBV7-2|TRBJ1-2
CASTKTAGYYGYTF
>TRBV21-1|TRBJ1-6
CASSTDRGRGSPLHF
>TRBV6-1|TRBJ1-6
CASSRQDGDNSPLHF
>TRBV5-1|TRBJ2-1
CASSIRGQGGNEQFF
>TRBV5-1|TRBJ2-5
CASSLEGAGWQETQYF
>TRBV5-8|TRBJ2-7
CASSPRGGGLYEQYF
>TRBV19|TRBJ2-1
CASNSGTHNEQFF
>TRBV30|TRBJ2-7
CAWSVLRTGGTYEQYF
>TRBV27|TRBJ1-6
CASSFGGGHNSPLHF
>TRBV4-1|TRBJ1-5
CASSQTRGPQPQHF
>TRBV7-9|TRBJ1-1
CASSARQGDTEAFF
>TRBV19|TRBJ2-7
CASSPRDRYYEQYF
>TRBV27|TRBJ2-5
CASMGLAGGETQYF
>TRBV6-1|TRBJ1-6
CASGGGQAALHF
>TRBV4-2|TRBJ1-1
CASSYGSEAFF
>TRBV5-6|TRBJ2-7
CASSLSLREQYF
>TRBV6-6|TRBJ2-1
CASSWAHTDEQFF
>TRBV6-4|TRBJ1-2
CASSDSRVGGTPNYGYTF
>TRBV2|TRBJ2-7
CASRTTGGQYYF
>TRBV7-3|TRBJ1-1
CASSEGAGTEAFF
>TRBV30|TRBJ2-7
CAWSAQGYEQYF
>TRBV29-1|TRBJ1-4
CSVAGQGDEKLFF
>TRBV7-8|TRBJ2-7
CASSLGGGSLTYEQYF
>TRBV6-6|TRBJ1-4
CASSPMTGSEKLFF
>TRBV19|TRBJ2-7
CASSMSPSYEQYF
>TRBV21-1|TRBJ1-2
CASSKKGPDRGSCGYTF
>TRBV5-5|TRBJ2-7
CASSLAGSDEQYF